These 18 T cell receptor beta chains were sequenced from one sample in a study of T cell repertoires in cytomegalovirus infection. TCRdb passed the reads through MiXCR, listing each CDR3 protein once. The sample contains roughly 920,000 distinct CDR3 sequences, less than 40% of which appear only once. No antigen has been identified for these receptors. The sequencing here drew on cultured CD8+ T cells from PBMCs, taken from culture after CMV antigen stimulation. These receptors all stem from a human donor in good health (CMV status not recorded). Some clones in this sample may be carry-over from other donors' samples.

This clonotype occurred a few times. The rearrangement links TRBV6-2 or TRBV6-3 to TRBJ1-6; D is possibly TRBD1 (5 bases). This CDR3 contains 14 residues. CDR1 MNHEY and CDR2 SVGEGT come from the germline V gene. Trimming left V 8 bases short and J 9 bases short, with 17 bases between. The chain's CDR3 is CASASGTSSSPLHF. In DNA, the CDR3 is TGTGCCAGCGCCTCCGGGACGTCCAGTTCACCCCTCCACTTT.

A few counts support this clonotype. CDR3 nucleotide sequence: TGTGCCAGCAGTTTATTTTTTAGAAACACCGGGGAGCTGTTTTTT. It is translated as CASSLFFRNTGELFF. This sequence joins TRBV27 and TRBJ2-2; D remains unclear. With 1 base removed from V and 2 bases from J, the gap between germline ends came to 8 bases. CDR3 length: 15 residues. CDR1 MNHEY and CDR2 SMNVEV come from the germline V gene (reference sequence).

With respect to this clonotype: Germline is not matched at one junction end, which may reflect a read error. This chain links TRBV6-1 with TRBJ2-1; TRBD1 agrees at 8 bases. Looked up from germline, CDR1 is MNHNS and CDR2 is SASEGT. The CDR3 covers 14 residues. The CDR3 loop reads CVSSAQGAYNEQFF. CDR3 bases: TGTGTCAGCAGTGCCCAGGGGGCATACAATGAGCAGTTCTTC.

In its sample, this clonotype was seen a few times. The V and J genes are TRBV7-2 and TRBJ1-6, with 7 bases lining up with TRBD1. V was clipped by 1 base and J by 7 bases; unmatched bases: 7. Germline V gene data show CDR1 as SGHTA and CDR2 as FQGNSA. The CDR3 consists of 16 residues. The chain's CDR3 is CASSLEGAGLNSPLHF. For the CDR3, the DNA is TGTGCCAGCAGCTTAGAGGGGGCCGGTTTGAATTCACCCCTCCACTTT.

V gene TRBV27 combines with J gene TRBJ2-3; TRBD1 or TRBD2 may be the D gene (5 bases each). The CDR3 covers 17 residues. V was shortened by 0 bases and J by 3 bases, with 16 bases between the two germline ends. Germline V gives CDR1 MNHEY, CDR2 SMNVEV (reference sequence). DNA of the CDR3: TGTGCCAGCAGTTTATCTTCAGGGACCGCCGTGACAGATACGCAGTATTTT. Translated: CASSLSSGTAVTDTQYF.

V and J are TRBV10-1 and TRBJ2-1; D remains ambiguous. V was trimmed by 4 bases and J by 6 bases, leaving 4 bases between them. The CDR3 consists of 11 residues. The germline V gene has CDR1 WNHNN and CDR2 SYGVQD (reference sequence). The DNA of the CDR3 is TGCGCCAGCAGTGGTCTCAATGAGCAGTTCTTC. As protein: CASSGLNEQFF.

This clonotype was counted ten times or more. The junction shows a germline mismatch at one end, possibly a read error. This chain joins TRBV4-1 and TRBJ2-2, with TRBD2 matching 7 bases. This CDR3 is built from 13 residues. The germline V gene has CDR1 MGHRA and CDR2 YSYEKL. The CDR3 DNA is TGTGCCAGCAGCCAGGGAGGGACCGGGGAGCTGTTTTTT. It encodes CASSQGGTGELFF.

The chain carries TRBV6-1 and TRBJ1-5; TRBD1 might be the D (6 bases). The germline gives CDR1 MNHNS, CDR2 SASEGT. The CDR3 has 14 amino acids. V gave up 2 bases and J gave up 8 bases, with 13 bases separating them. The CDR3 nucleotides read TGTGCCAGCAGTGAATTAGGGGGACGTGAGCCCCAGCATTTT. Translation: CASSELGGREPQHF.

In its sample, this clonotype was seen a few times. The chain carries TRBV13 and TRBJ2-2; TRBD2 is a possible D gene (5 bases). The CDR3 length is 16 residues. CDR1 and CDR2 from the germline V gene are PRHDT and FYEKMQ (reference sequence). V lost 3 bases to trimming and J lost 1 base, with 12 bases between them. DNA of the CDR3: TGTGCCAGCAGCTTTTCTAGCCCATGGAACACCGGGGAGCTGTTTTTT. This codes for CASSFSSPWNTGELFF. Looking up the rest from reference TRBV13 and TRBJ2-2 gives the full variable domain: AAGVIQSPRHLIKEKRETATLKCYPIPRHDTVYWYQQGPGQDPQFLISFYEKMQSDKGSIPDRFSAQQFSDYHSELNMSSLELGDSALYFCASSFSSPWNTGELFFGEGSRLTVL.

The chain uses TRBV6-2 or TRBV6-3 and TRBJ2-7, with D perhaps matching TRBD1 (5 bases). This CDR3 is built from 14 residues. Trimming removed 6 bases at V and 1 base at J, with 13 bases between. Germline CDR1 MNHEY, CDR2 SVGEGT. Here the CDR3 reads CASRPDSLSYEQYV. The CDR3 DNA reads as TGTGCCAGCAGACCAGACAGTCTGTCCTACGAGCAGTACGTC.

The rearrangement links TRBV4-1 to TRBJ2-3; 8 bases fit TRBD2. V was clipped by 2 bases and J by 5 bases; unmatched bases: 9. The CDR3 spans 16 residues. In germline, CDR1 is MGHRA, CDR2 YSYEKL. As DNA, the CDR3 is TGCGCCAGCAGCCAATCTCCGGGGGGGCTGGGAGATACGCAGTATTTT. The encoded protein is CASSQSPGGLGDTQYF.

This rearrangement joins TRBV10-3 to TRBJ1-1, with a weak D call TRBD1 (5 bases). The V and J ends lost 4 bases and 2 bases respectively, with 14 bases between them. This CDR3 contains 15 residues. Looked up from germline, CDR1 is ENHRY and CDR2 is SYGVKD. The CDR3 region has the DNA TGTGCCATCAGTGTGGGTGAAGGGGACAACACTGAAGCTTTCTTT. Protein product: CAISVGEGDNTEAFF.

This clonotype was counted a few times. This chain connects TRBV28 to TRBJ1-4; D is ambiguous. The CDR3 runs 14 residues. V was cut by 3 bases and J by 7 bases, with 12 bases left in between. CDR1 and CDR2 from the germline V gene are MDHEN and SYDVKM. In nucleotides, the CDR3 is TGTGCCAGCAGTTTGTCCGGGATTCTTGAAAAACTGTTTTTT. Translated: CASSLSGILEKLFF.

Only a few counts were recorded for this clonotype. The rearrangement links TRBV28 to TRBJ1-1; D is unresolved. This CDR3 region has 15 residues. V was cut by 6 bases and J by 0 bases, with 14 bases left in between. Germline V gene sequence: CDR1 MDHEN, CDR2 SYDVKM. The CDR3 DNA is TGTGCCAGCAGACCATCCGGACTTTTGAACACTGAAGCTTTCTTT. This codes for CASRPSGLLNTEAFF. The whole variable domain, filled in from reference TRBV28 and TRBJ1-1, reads DVKVTQSSRYLVKRTGEKVFLECVQDMDHENMFWYRQDPGLGLRLIYFSYDVKMKEKGDIPEGYSVSREKKERFSLILESASTNQTSMYLCASRPSGLLNTEAFFGQGTRLTVV.

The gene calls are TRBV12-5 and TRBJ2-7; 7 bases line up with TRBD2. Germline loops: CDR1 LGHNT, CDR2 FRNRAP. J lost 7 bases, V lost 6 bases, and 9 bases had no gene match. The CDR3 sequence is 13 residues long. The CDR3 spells CASGSTRGGEQYF. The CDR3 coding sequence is TGTGCTAGTGGGTCAACCCGGGGAGGGGAGCAGTACTTC.

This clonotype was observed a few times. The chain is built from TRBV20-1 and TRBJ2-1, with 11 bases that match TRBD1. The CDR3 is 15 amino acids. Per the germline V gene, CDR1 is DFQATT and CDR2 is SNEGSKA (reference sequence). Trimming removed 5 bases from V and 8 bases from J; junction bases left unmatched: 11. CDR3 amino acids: CSAPPGTGGADEQFF. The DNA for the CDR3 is TGCAGTGCTCCCCCGGGGACAGGGGGGGCCGATGAGCAGTTCTTC.

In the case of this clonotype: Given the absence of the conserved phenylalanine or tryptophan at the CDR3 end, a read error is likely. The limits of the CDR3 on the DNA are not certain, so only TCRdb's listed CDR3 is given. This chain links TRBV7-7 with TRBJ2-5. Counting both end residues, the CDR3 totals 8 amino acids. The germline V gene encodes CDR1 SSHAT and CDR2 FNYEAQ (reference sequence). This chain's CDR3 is CASSLDFL.

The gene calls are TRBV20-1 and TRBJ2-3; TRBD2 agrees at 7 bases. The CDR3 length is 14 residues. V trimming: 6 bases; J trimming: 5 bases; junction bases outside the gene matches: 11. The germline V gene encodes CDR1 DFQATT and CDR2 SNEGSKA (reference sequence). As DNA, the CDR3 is TGCAGTGCGCCCCCCGGTACTAGCGAAGATACGCAGTATTTT. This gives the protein CSAPPGTSEDTQYF.